Listed below are T cell receptor beta chains from one sample, sequenced in a study of cytomegalovirus exposure and HLA in healthy donors. Method: immunoSEQ multiplex PCR; TCRdb's copy keeps in-frame clones and lacks some. The sample lists roughly 160,000 clones, about 72% occurring once. Input material: PBMCs. These receptor sequences come from a man between 25 and 39 years old in good health and CMV-seropositive. Each CDR3 is given with its conserved first and last residue. The order of the fields is V gene, J gene, clone size, D gene, CDR3 DNA, CDR3 protein. A D gene is named only where the DNA matches it firmly. Clone size is shown for a subset of rows, as once, few, many or a class of expanded clone.

TRBV29-1	TRBJ2-7	NA	NA	TGCAGCGTTGCGTTCGGCGGGGGCGCCCTCGGAAACGAGCAGTACTTC	CSVAFGGGALGNEQYF
TRBV2	TRBJ2-5	NA	NA	TGTGCCAGCAGTACAGGGATTGAGGAGACCCAGTACTTC	CASSTGIEETQYF
TRBV5-1	TRBJ2-7	NA	TRBD1	TGCGCCAGCAGCCCCGGACAGGGGCCCTACGAGCAGTACTTC	CASSPGQGPYEQYF
TRBV9	TRBJ1-4	NA	NA	TGTGCCAGCAGCGTAGGCCGGGGGAGTGAAAAACTGTTTTTT	CASSVGRGSEKLFF
TRBV5-1	TRBJ1-1	NA	TRBD1	TGCGCCAGCAGCTTGGAGTGGGGACAGATGAACACTGAAGCTTTCTTT	CASSLEWGQMNTEAFF
TRBV11-2	TRBJ2-7	NA	TRBD1	TGTGCCAGCAGCTTAGGAGCAGGGGGATATTACGAGCAGTACTTC	CASSLGAGGYYEQYF
TRBV28	TRBJ1-3	NA	TRBD1	TGTGCCAGCAGTCCTCTGCTTGGGACAGGTAGACACACCATATATTTT	CASSPLLGTGRHTIYF
TRBV23-1	TRBJ2-1	NA	TRBD2	TGCGCCAGCAGTCAATCGTCAACGATACCCGGACTAGCGGGGGCCGGCTCCTACAATGAGCAGTTCTTC	CASSQSSTIPGLAGAGSYNEQFF
TRBV5-1	TRBJ2-7	NA	NA	TGCGCCAGCAGGGATCCCCTTAGGGAGGAGCAGTACTTC	CASRDPLREEQYF
TRBV7-6	TRBJ1-1	NA	NA	TGTGCCAGCAGCCCACGAGGGTACACTGAAGCTTTCTTT	CASSPRGYTEAFF
TRBV19	TRBJ1-4	NA	NA	TGTGCCAGTAGTGGTGGGGCCATTAATGAAAAACTGTTTTTT	CASSGGAINEKLFF
TRBV6-5	TRBJ1-5	NA	TRBD1	TGTGCCAGCAGTTATCAACAGGGGGGTCAGCCCCAGCATTTT	CASSYQQGGQPQHF
TRBV6-5	TRBJ2-3	NA	TRBD1	TGTGCCAGCAGTTACTCGACAGGGAACACAGATACGCAGTATTTT	CASSYSTGNTDTQYF
TRBV27	TRBJ1-1	NA	NA	TGTGCCAGCAGTTTAAGCGGGATGAACACTGAAGCTTTCTTT	CASSLSGMNTEAFF
TRBV25-1	TRBJ2-5	once	NA	TGTGCCAGCAGTGCCCGGGACAAACAGAGAACCCAGTACTTC	CASSARDKQRTQYF
TRBV25-1	TRBJ2-7	few	TRBD1	TGTGCCAGCAGTGGGGGACAGGTCTACGAGCAGTACTTC	CASSGGQVYEQYF
TRBV2	TRBJ2-5	NA	TRBD2	TGTGCCAGCAGTGAATCCGGAGGGGAGGGGACCCAGTACTTC	CASSESGGEGTQYF
TRBV28	TRBJ1-5	few	TRBD1	TGTGCCAGCAGTTTCGGACAGGATCAGCCCCAGCATTTT	CASSFGQDQPQHF
TRBV4-2	TRBJ2-3	NA	TRBD2	TGTGCCAGCAGCCAAGCTAGCGGGGGCTTCACAGATACGCAGTATTTT	CASSQASGGFTDTQYF
TRBV9	TRBJ2-3	NA	TRBD1	TGTGCCAGCAGCTCCCCGGACAGGGGACGAGATACGCAGTATTTT	CASSSPDRGRDTQYF
TRBV7-6	TRBJ2-7	NA	NA	TGTGCCAGCAGCTTAACTCTCCAGGGCCACGAGCAGTACTTC	CASSLTLQGHEQYF
TRBV15	TRBJ1-6	NA	NA	TGTGCCACCAGCAGAGCCTATTCACCCCTCCACTTT	CATSRAYSPLHF
TRBV10-3	TRBJ1-5	NA	TRBD1	TGTGCCATCAGTGAAGACAGGGGGCTCAATCAGCCCCAGCATTTT	CAISEDRGLNQPQHF
TRBV5-1	TRBJ2-1	NA	TRBD2	TGCGCCAGCAGCTTGGGTATGGGACTAGGTACCGATGAGCAGTTCTTC	CASSLGMGLGTDEQFF
TRBV19	TRBJ2-1	few	TRBD2	TGTGCCAGTAGTATAGTAGCGGGGGAGCAGTTCTTC	CASSIVAGEQFF
TRBV30	TRBJ2-4	NA	NA	TGTGCCTGGAGGGCCAGGGGAAACATTCAGTACTTC	CAWRARGNIQYF
TRBV30	TRBJ2-1	once	NA	TGTGCCTGGGAAGTGAGACTAGGCTACAATGAGCAGTTCTTC	CAWEVRLGYNEQFF
TRBV19	TRBJ2-3	NA	TRBD1	TGTGCCAGTAGCCGGCGGTCACAGGGGTCAGATACGCAGTATTTT	CASSRRSQGSDTQYF
TRBV7-9	TRBJ2-5	once	TRBD2	TGTGCCAGCAGCTTACCGGGACTAGCGGGAACAACCCAGTACTTC	CASSLPGLAGTTQYF
TRBV11-1	TRBJ2-7	NA	TRBD1	TGTGCCAGCAGCTTCGGACAGGGTTACGAGCAGTACTTC	CASSFGQGYEQYF
TRBV5-1	TRBJ1-2	once	NA	TGCGCCAGCTCGCCAGGTGTTTCTAACTATGGCTACACCTTC	CASSPGVSNYGYTF
TRBV7-2	TRBJ1-2	few	NA	TGTGCCAGCAGCTTTTGGGGCTCCCTCTATGGCTACACCTTC	CASSFWGSLYGYTF
TRBV5-4	TRBJ2-7	NA	TRBD1	TGTGCCAGCAGCCCGGGACAGGGATCCGACGAGCAGTACTTC	CASSPGQGSDEQYF
TRBV5-1	TRBJ2-3	few	TRBD2	TGCGCCAGCAGCTTGGGTCGGCTAGCGGGGGGTCCGGTAGATACGCAGTATTTT	CASSLGRLAGGPVDTQYF
TRBV19	TRBJ1-4	NA	TRBD1	TGTGCCAGTAGTACGGGACAGGCGGCAACTAATGAAAAACTGTTTTTT	CASSTGQAATNEKLFF
TRBV10-3	TRBJ1-5	NA	TRBD1	TGTGCCATGGGACAGGGCGGAGGCAATCAGCCCCAGCATTTT	CAMGQGGGNQPQHF
TRBV5-1	TRBJ1-1	NA	TRBD1	TGCGCCAGCAGCCCGTCGGTGGGACAGGGGATGACTGAAGCTTTCTTT	CASSPSVGQGMTEAFF